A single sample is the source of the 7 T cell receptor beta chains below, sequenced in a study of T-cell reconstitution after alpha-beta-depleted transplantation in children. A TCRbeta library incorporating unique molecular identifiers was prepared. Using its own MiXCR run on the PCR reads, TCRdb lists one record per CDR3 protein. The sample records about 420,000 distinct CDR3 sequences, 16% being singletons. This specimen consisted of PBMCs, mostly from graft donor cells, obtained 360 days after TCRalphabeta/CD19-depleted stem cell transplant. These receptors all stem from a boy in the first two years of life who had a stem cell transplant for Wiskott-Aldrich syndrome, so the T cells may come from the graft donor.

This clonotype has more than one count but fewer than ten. CDR3 protein: CASSQDPGLGVSSADTQYF. The CDR3, as DNA: TGTGCCAGCAGCCAAGATCCGGGTCTTGGGGTGAGCAGTGCAGATACGCAGTATTTT. V gene TRBV3-1 combines with J gene TRBJ2-3; D remains unclear. CDR1 and CDR2 (germline): LGHDT, YNNKEL (reference sequence). CDR3 size: 19 residues. V was trimmed by 0 bases and J by 4 bases, leaving 23 bases between them.

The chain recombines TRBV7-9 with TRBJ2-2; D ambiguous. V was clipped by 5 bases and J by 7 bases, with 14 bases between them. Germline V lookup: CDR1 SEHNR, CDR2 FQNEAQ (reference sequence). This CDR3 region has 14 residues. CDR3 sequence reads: CASSPSRQVGELFF. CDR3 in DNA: TGTGCCAGCAGCCCTTCTCGACAAGTCGGGGAGCTGTTTTTT.

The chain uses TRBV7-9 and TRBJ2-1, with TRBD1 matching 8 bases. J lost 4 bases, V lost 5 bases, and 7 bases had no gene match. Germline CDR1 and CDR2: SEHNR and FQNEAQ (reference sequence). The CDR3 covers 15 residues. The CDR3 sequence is CASSRTGGSYNEQFF. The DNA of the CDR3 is TGTGCCAGCAGCCGAACAGGGGGGTCTTACAATGAGCAGTTCTTC.

CDR3 DNA sequence: TGTGCCAGCAGCTCTCCGGGACTAGCGTCGAACACCGGGGAGCTGTTTTTT. This encodes CASSSPGLASNTGELFF. The chain has TRBV5-6 and TRBJ2-2; 10 positions agree with TRBD2. The CDR3 runs 17 residues. CDR1 SGHDT and CDR2 YYEEEE come from the germline V gene. V was clipped by 3 bases and J by 0 bases; unmatched bases: 5.

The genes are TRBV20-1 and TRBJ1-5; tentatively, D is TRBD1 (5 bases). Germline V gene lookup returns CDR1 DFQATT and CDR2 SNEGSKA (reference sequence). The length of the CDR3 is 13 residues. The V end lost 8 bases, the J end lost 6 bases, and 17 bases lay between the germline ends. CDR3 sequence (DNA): TGCAGTATTCGCGGGCAGGGTGCTCAGCCCCAGCATTTT. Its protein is CSIRGQGAQPQHF.

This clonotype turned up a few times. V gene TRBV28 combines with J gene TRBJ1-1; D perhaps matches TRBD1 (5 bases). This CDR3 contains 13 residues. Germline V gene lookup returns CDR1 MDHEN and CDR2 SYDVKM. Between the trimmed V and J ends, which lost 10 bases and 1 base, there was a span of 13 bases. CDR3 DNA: TGTGCCACCTTGGGACGTAGGAACACTGAAGCTTTCTTT. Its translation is CATLGRRNTEAFF. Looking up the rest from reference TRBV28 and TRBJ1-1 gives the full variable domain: DVKVTQSSRYLVKRTGEKVFLECVQDMDHENMFWYRQDPGLGLRLIYFSYDVKMKEKGDIPEGYSVSREKKERFSLILESASTNQTSMYLCATLGRRNTEAFFGQGTRLTVV.

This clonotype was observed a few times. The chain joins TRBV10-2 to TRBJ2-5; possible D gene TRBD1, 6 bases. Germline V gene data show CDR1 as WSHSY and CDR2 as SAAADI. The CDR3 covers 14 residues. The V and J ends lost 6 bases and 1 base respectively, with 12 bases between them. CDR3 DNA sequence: TGCGCCAGCAGGAACAGGGCCCCCCAAGAGACCCAGTACTTC. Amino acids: CASRNRAPQETQYF.